Listed below are T cell receptor beta chains from one sample, sequenced in a study of blood T cell repertoires in COVID-19. Assay: immunoSEQ multiplex PCR; the TCRdb copy retains only in-frame clones and omits some. The profile covers 35,000 to 45,000 clones, with around 84% appearing a single time and over 45% taken by the ten largest. Sequencing was performed on peripheral blood. The receptor source for this set is a man aged 65 to 79 with acute or convalescent COVID-19. CDR3s include the opening cysteine and the closing phenylalanine or tryptophan. A D gene is named only where the DNA matches it firmly. Clone size is not always given. Where it is, it says once, few, many or a class for expanded clones.

cdr3_nt: TGTGCCAGCAGTCTCGTCGGGGATAGTTCGAACATTCAGTACTTC
cdr3_aa: CASSLVGDSSNIQYF
v_call: TRBV3-1/TRBV3-2
clone_size: NA
d_call: NA
j_call: TRBJ2-4

cdr3_nt: TGTGCCAGCAGCTTATTAGCTAGCGGGGGGATCACAGATACGCAGTATTTT
cdr3_aa: CASSLLASGGITDTQYF
v_call: TRBV11-2
clone_size: once
d_call: TRBD2
j_call: TRBJ2-3

cdr3_nt: TGCGCCAGCAGATCCGGGACACAGAACACTGAAGCTTTCTTT
cdr3_aa: CASRSGTQNTEAFF
v_call: TRBV5-1
clone_size: NA
d_call: NA
j_call: TRBJ1-1

cdr3_nt: TGTGCCAGCAGTCCGCAATTCCAATACCCCCTGGAGTTAACGGCTTTCTTT
cdr3_aa: CASSPQFQYPLELTAFF
v_call: TRBV27
clone_size: NA
d_call: NA
j_call: TRBJ1-1

cdr3_nt: TGCGCCAGCAGCCAAGTGTTTGTCTCCGGGAGGGGGGAGCAGTACTTC
cdr3_aa: CASSQVFVSGRGEQYF
v_call: TRBV4-1
clone_size: once
d_call: TRBD2
j_call: TRBJ2-7

cdr3_nt: TGTGCCAGCAGCAGGGACTCCTGGTCGGCTGAGCAGTACTTC
cdr3_aa: CASSRDSWSAEQYF
v_call: TRBV13
clone_size: once
d_call: NA
j_call: TRBJ2-7

cdr3_nt: TGTGCCAGAAGCTTAGCCCCCACCGACAATGAGCAGTTCTTC
cdr3_aa: CARSLAPTDNEQFF
v_call: TRBV5-3
clone_size: NA
d_call: NA
j_call: TRBJ2-1

cdr3_nt: TGTGCCAGCAGTTTAATGCAGGGGAGCACCTTC
cdr3_aa: CASSLMQGSTF
v_call: TRBV12-3/TRBV12-4
clone_size: NA
d_call: NA
j_call: TRBJ1-2

cdr3_nt: TGTGCCAGCAGTGAAGAACAAGGGGCGCCGGGTGGCTACACCTTC
cdr3_aa: CASSEEQGAPGGYTF
v_call: TRBV2
clone_size: NA
d_call: NA
j_call: TRBJ1-2

cdr3_nt: TGTGCCAGCAGTATTCCGGGACAGGGAGGGGCCGGGGAGCTGTTTTTT
cdr3_aa: CASSIPGQGGAGELFF
v_call: TRBV2
clone_size: NA
d_call: TRBD1
j_call: TRBJ2-2

cdr3_nt: TGTGCCAGCTCATTACTTAGCGGGGGGGCCTACAATGAGCAGTTCTTC
cdr3_aa: CASSLLSGGAYNEQFF
v_call: TRBV18
clone_size: NA
d_call: TRBD2
j_call: TRBJ2-1

cdr3_nt: TGTGCCAGCAGCTTAGAAGGCTGGGACTCCTATGGCTACACCTTC
cdr3_aa: CASSLEGWDSYGYTF
v_call: TRBV11-2
clone_size: NA
d_call: NA
j_call: TRBJ1-2

cdr3_nt: TGTGCCAGCAGCCCCCTAGCGGGAGGGCCAGATACGCAGTATTTT
cdr3_aa: CASSPLAGGPDTQYF
v_call: TRBV6-2/TRBV6-3
clone_size: NA
d_call: TRBD2
j_call: TRBJ2-3

cdr3_nt: TGTGCCAGCAGCTTATGGGGAGGCACTTACAATGAGCAGTTCTTC
cdr3_aa: CASSLWGGTYNEQFF
v_call: TRBV6-2/TRBV6-3
clone_size: NA
d_call: NA
j_call: TRBJ2-1

cdr3_nt: TGTGCCAGCTCCTCGGGGAGGGGCGCCGATGAAAAACTGTTTTTT
cdr3_aa: CASSSGRGADEKLFF
v_call: TRBV18
clone_size: NA
d_call: NA
j_call: TRBJ1-4

cdr3_nt: TGTGCCAGCAGCTCAGAAACAGGGGGCGGTGGGACCCAGTACTTC
cdr3_aa: CASSSETGGGGTQYF
v_call: TRBV7-9
clone_size: NA
d_call: TRBD1
j_call: TRBJ2-5

cdr3_nt: TGTGCCAGCACCCTCGCGGCGAACGAGCAGTACTTC
cdr3_aa: CASTLAANEQYF
v_call: TRBV6-5
clone_size: NA
d_call: NA
j_call: TRBJ2-7

cdr3_nt: TGTGCCAGCAGCCTTGGACTAGCGGGGAGCACAGATACGCAGTATTTT
cdr3_aa: CASSLGLAGSTDTQYF
v_call: TRBV7-7
clone_size: once
d_call: TRBD2
j_call: TRBJ2-3

cdr3_nt: TGTGCCAGCCTAGCGGGCTCCTACGAGCAGTACTTC
cdr3_aa: CASLAGSYEQYF
v_call: TRBV6-5
clone_size: NA
d_call: TRBD2
j_call: TRBJ2-7

cdr3_nt: TGTGCCAGCAGATACGGGGGGGGGAGTGGATCCTACAATGAGCAGTTCTTC
cdr3_aa: CASRYGGGSGSYNEQFF
v_call: TRBV11-2
clone_size: NA
d_call: TRBD2
j_call: TRBJ2-1

cdr3_nt: TGTGCCAGCAGCCAGACAGGGGGATCGTCCTATAATTCACCCCTCCACTTT
cdr3_aa: CASSQTGGSSYNSPLHF
v_call: TRBV7-2
clone_size: once
d_call: TRBD1
j_call: TRBJ1-6

cdr3_nt: TGTGCCAGCAGTTACACAAGTCTCACGAGGGATTCACCCCTCCACTTT
cdr3_aa: CASSYTSLTRDSPLHF
v_call: TRBV6-5
clone_size: NA
d_call: NA
j_call: TRBJ1-6

cdr3_nt: TGTGCCAGCAGCCAATCGGGCTATGGCTACACCTTC
cdr3_aa: CASSQSGYGYTF
v_call: TRBV6-2/TRBV6-3
clone_size: NA
d_call: NA
j_call: TRBJ1-2

cdr3_nt: TGTGCCAGCACGGGGAGAACCTATAATTCACCCCTCCACTTT
cdr3_aa: CASTGRTYNSPLHF
v_call: TRBV6-5
clone_size: NA
d_call: NA
j_call: TRBJ1-6

cdr3_nt: TGTGCCCGCCGGGACAGGGATAACTATGGCTACACCTTC
cdr3_aa: CARRDRDNYGYTF
v_call: TRBV30
clone_size: NA
d_call: TRBD1
j_call: TRBJ1-2

cdr3_nt: TGTGCCAGCAGCCCGGGACTAGCTGAGACCCAGTACTTC
cdr3_aa: CASSPGLAETQYF
v_call: TRBV7-8
clone_size: NA
d_call: TRBD2
j_call: TRBJ2-5

cdr3_nt: TGTGCCACCAGCAGAGAAGGTGGGGCCACCTACGAGCAGTACTTC
cdr3_aa: CATSREGGATYEQYF
v_call: TRBV15
clone_size: NA
d_call: NA
j_call: TRBJ2-7

cdr3_nt: TGTGCCAGCAGCCACCAACAGGGTCCCAAGACCCAGTACTTC
cdr3_aa: CASSHQQGPKTQYF
v_call: TRBV3-1/TRBV3-2
clone_size: NA
d_call: NA
j_call: TRBJ2-5

cdr3_nt: TGTGCCAGCAGCTGGGTGGAGGGCGGAAACATTCAGTACTTC
cdr3_aa: CASSWVEGGNIQYF
v_call: TRBV5-8
clone_size: NA
d_call: NA
j_call: TRBJ2-4

cdr3_nt: TGCGCCAGCAGCCTTCAGGGGGAAGGTGGCTACACCTTC
cdr3_aa: CASSLQGEGGYTF
v_call: TRBV5-1
clone_size: NA
d_call: TRBD1
j_call: TRBJ1-2

cdr3_nt: TGTGCCAGCAGTCGACAGGGGGCCTACGAGCAGTACTTC
cdr3_aa: CASSRQGAYEQYF
v_call: TRBV5-5
clone_size: NA
d_call: TRBD1
j_call: TRBJ2-7

cdr3_nt: TGCGCCAGCAGCTTGCAGGGGGTAGACTATGGCTACACCTTC
cdr3_aa: CASSLQGVDYGYTF
v_call: TRBV5-1
clone_size: NA
d_call: TRBD1
j_call: TRBJ1-2

cdr3_nt: TGTGCCAGCAGTGAACCCGGACAGCCCGGAATGTGGGTTGGCTACACCTTC
cdr3_aa: CASSEPGQPGMWVGYTF
v_call: TRBV6-1
clone_size: once
d_call: NA
j_call: TRBJ1-2

cdr3_nt: TGTGCCAGTAGGACCCCCGGAGCGAATGAGCAGTTCTTC
cdr3_aa: CASRTPGANEQFF
v_call: TRBV19
clone_size: NA
d_call: NA
j_call: TRBJ2-1

cdr3_nt: TGTGCCAGCAGCCATATCGGGACAGAATCCTACGAGCAGTACTTC
cdr3_aa: CASSHIGTESYEQYF
v_call: TRBV3-1/TRBV3-2
clone_size: NA
d_call: TRBD1
j_call: TRBJ2-7

cdr3_nt: TGTGCCAGCAGCCAAGATGGGCAGTGGGATGGCTACACCTTC
cdr3_aa: CASSQDGQWDGYTF
v_call: TRBV4-2
clone_size: NA
d_call: NA
j_call: TRBJ1-2

cdr3_nt: TGTGCCACGGGACAGTCGTATCGCGAGCAGTACTTC
cdr3_aa: CATGQSYREQYF
v_call: TRBV6-5
clone_size: NA
d_call: TRBD1
j_call: TRBJ2-7

cdr3_nt: TGTGCCAGTAGTGTTCCGGGGATAAACAATGAGCAGTTCTTC
cdr3_aa: CASSVPGINNEQFF
v_call: TRBV19
clone_size: NA
d_call: NA
j_call: TRBJ2-1

cdr3_nt: TGTGCCAGTACTTTACAGGGTTGGAATCAGCCCCAGCATTTT
cdr3_aa: CASTLQGWNQPQHF
v_call: TRBV19
clone_size: NA
d_call: NA
j_call: TRBJ1-5

cdr3_nt: TGTGCCACCAGCCAGGTGGGACAGCCAACCTACGAGCAGTACTTC
cdr3_aa: CATSQVGQPTYEQYF
v_call: TRBV24-1
clone_size: NA
d_call: TRBD1
j_call: TRBJ2-7

cdr3_nt: TGTGCCAGCAGTGAGGGGACAGGTAGCTACGAGCAGTACTTC
cdr3_aa: CASSEGTGSYEQYF
v_call: TRBV6-1
clone_size: NA
d_call: TRBD1
j_call: TRBJ2-7

cdr3_nt: TGTGCCAGCAGCTTAATTTTTCTGCAGGGTAATCAGCCCCAGCATTTT
cdr3_aa: CASSLIFLQGNQPQHF
v_call: TRBV7-2
clone_size: NA
d_call: NA
j_call: TRBJ1-5

cdr3_nt: TGTGCCAGCAGCCCCGACAGAGACTATGGCTACACCTTC
cdr3_aa: CASSPDRDYGYTF
v_call: TRBV5-4
clone_size: NA
d_call: NA
j_call: TRBJ1-2

cdr3_nt: TGTGCCAGCAGCGGAGGACAGGCGTATTATAATTCACCCCTCCACTTT
cdr3_aa: CASSGGQAYYNSPLHF
v_call: TRBV11-2
clone_size: NA
d_call: TRBD1
j_call: TRBJ1-6

cdr3_nt: TGTGCCAGCTCACGGCCGGGACAGGAGAAAAACTATGGCTACACCTTC
cdr3_aa: CASSRPGQEKNYGYTF
v_call: TRBV18
clone_size: NA
d_call: TRBD1
j_call: TRBJ1-2

cdr3_nt: TGCAGCGTAAATTACAGGGGGCTTGTCGACGAGCAGTACTTC
cdr3_aa: CSVNYRGLVDEQYF
v_call: TRBV29-1
clone_size: NA
d_call: TRBD1
j_call: TRBJ2-7

cdr3_nt: TGTGCCAGCAGTTTTGGGGGCGCAGAGACCCAGTACTTC
cdr3_aa: CASSFGGAETQYF
v_call: TRBV28
clone_size: NA
d_call: NA
j_call: TRBJ2-5

cdr3_nt: TGTGCCAGCAGCTTGAACGGGGATACTGGAAACACCATATATTTT
cdr3_aa: CASSLNGDTGNTIYF
v_call: TRBV5-8
clone_size: NA
d_call: NA
j_call: TRBJ1-3

cdr3_nt: TGTGCCAGCAGTTACCGAACGAACAGGGTGACTAGCACAGATACGCAGTATTTT
cdr3_aa: CASSYRTNRVTSTDTQYF
v_call: TRBV6-2/TRBV6-3
clone_size: NA
d_call: NA
j_call: TRBJ2-3

cdr3_nt: TGTGCCAGCAGCCAACAGGGGAATTCACCCCTCCACTTT
cdr3_aa: CASSQQGNSPLHF
v_call: TRBV28
clone_size: NA
d_call: TRBD1
j_call: TRBJ1-6

cdr3_nt: TGTGCCAGCAGCCACTACGGCCTGGCCTACAATGAGCAGTTCTTC
cdr3_aa: CASSHYGLAYNEQFF
v_call: TRBV11-2
clone_size: NA
d_call: NA
j_call: TRBJ2-1

cdr3_nt: TGTGCCAGCAGCTTAGGAATCAGTAGGGGCGGGGAGCTGTTTTTT
cdr3_aa: CASSLGISRGGELFF
v_call: TRBV11-3
clone_size: NA
d_call: NA
j_call: TRBJ2-2

cdr3_nt: TGTGCCAGCAGGCGGGGGTTGAACACTGAAGCTTTCTTT
cdr3_aa: CASRRGLNTEAFF
v_call: TRBV7-2
clone_size: NA
d_call: NA
j_call: TRBJ1-1

cdr3_nt: TGCGCCAGCAGCTTGGAGCAGGGGGTCTTTAACACTGAAGCTTTCTTT
cdr3_aa: CASSLEQGVFNTEAFF
v_call: TRBV5-1
clone_size: NA
d_call: TRBD1
j_call: TRBJ1-1

cdr3_nt: TGTGCCAGCAGCTTACCGGGACTAGGAGGAGATACGCAGTATTTT
cdr3_aa: CASSLPGLGGDTQYF
v_call: TRBV5-4
clone_size: once
d_call: TRBD2
j_call: TRBJ2-3